One and the same sample provided the 17 T cell receptor beta chains below, sequenced in a study of cytomegalovirus exposure and HLA in healthy donors (dated by TCRdb to about 2017). Preparation of the library involved the immunoSEQ multiplex PCR assay. For the multiplex PCR, a mixture combining 60 forward primers for TCR Vbeta segments and 13 reverse primers for TCR Jbeta segments was used. The table was pulled from immuneACCESS by TCRdb, which kept in-frame rearrangements only. Such tables lose some clones; where checked, under half of the loss comes from unresolved V genes, and the rest has no known cause. This sample's table carries 60,000 to 70,000 clones. The ten most abundant clones make up roughly 15% of the sample. Sequencing used PBMCs. These TCRs come from a boy between 10 and 17 years old in good health and CMV-seronegative.

The V and J genes are TRBV9 and TRBJ2-1; 7 bases line up with TRBD1. The germline V gene encodes CDR1 SGDLS and CDR2 YYNGEE. V lost 0 bases to trimming and J lost 3 bases; unmatched junction nucleotides: 3. This CDR3 comprises 15 residues. The CDR3 loop is CASSVGGQLYNEQFF. Written as DNA, the CDR3 is TGTGCCAGCAGCGTAGGGGGACAGCTCTACAATGAGCAGTTCTTC.

The V and J genes are TRBV25-1 and TRBJ2-1, with a tentative D call TRBD1 (5 bases). Germline V gives CDR1 MGHDK, CDR2 SYGVNS. This CDR3 is built from 12 residues. V was cut by 3 bases and J by 10 bases, with 10 bases left in between. CDR3 amino acids: CASSEPQGEQFF. DNA for the CDR3: TGTGCCAGCAGTGAGCCCCAGGGCGAGCAGTTCTTC.

The chain joins TRBV18 to TRBJ2-2; tentatively, D is TRBD2 (5 bases). The CDR3 spans 17 residues. V lost 0 bases and J 0 bases, leaving 11 bases between the germline ends. Germline-derived CDR1 and CDR2 are KGHSH and LQKENI. CDR3 nucleotides: TGTGCCAGCTCACCACCGTCCCCAGCGGCGAACACCGGGGAGCTGTTTTTT. Protein sequence: CASSPPSPAANTGELFF.

J is TRBJ2-3 and V is TRBV2, with 7 bases lining up with TRBD1. CDR3 length: 14 residues. The germline gives CDR1 SNHLY, CDR2 FYNNEI. V lost 7 bases, J lost 3 bases, and 7 bases stayed unmatched. CDR3 in DNA: TGTGCCAGCAATCCACAGGGGAGTACAGATACGCAGTATTTT. Translating gives CASNPQGSTDTQYF.

The rearrangement uses TRBV6-1 and TRBJ2-3, with D possibly TRBD1 on 6 matching bases. The length of the CDR3 is 16 residues. V was clipped by 3 bases and J by 1 base, with 14 bases between them. From germline, CDR1 is MNHNS and CDR2 SASEGT. The CDR3 nucleotides are TGTGCCAGCAGTGAGGATATCGGACAGCGCACAGATACGCAGTATTTT. Protein product: CASSEDIGQRTDTQYF.

As concerns this clone: The sample carries other DNA sequences with the same CDR3. The chain carries TRBV9 and TRBJ1-1, with 8 nucleotides matching TRBD1. Trimming took 4 bases from V and 7 from J; bases not matched to a gene: 15. The CDR3 is made up of 16 amino acids. Germline loops: CDR1 SGDLS, CDR2 YYNGEE. CDR3 DNA: TGTGCCAGCAGCATACCGACAGGGGAGGCTTCACTTGAAGCTTTCTTT. Translation: CASSIPTGEASLEAFF.

The rearrangement links TRBV11-2 to TRBJ1-5, with D uncertain. CDR1 SGHAT and CDR2 FQNNGV come from the germline V gene. This CDR3 has 20 amino acids. The V and J ends lost 0 bases and 2 bases respectively, with 23 bases between them. The CDR3 DNA sequence: TGTGCCAGCAGCTTAGATCAGAAGACCCCCTACCTCCAGGGCAATCAGCCCCAGCATTTT. The encoded protein is CASSLDQKTPYLQGNQPQHF.

The rearrangement uses TRBV29-1 and TRBJ2-1, with 9 bases aligning to TRBD2. V dropped 5 bases and J dropped 7; count of bases not matched to a gene: 12. Germline-derived CDR1 and CDR2 are SQVTM and ANQGSEA. There are 15 residues in the CDR3. CDR3 amino acids: CSVRLAGGPGNEQFF. The CDR3 DNA reads TGCAGCGTTCGTCTGGCGGGGGGGCCGGGGAATGAGCAGTTCTTC.

The chain carries TRBV9 and TRBJ2-1, with 10 bases aligning to TRBD2. This CDR3 comprises 15 residues. The V segment lost 4 bases and the J segment 11 bases; nucleotides outside the gene matches: 12. Germline V gene data show CDR1 as SGDLS and CDR2 as YYNGEE. The chain's CDR3 is CASSPSTSGDTKQFF. The CDR3 bases are TGTGCCAGCAGCCCCTCAACTAGCGGGGATACTAAGCAGTTCTTC. Full variable domain (outside the CDR3, taken from reference TRBV9 and TRBJ2-1): DSGVTQTPKHLITATGQRVTLRCSPRSGDLSVYWYQQSLDQGLQFLIQYYNGEERAKGNILERFSAQQFPDLHSELNLSSLELGDSALYFCASSPSTSGDTKQFFGPGTRLTVL.

The chain employs TRBV7-3 and TRBJ2-7; TRBD1 is a possible D gene (6 bases). The germline V gene has CDR1 SGHTA and CDR2 FQGTGA. There are 14 residues in the CDR3. Trimming removed 1 base at V and 3 bases at J, with 10 bases between. The CDR3 protein is CASSLKGDGYEQYF. The CDR3 DNA is TGTGCCAGCAGCTTAAAGGGGGACGGCTACGAGCAGTACTTC.

J is TRBJ1-4 and V is TRBV5-6; the D is unclear. The CDR3 extends over 15 amino acids. Germline CDR1 SGHDT, CDR2 YYEEEE. V lost 0 bases and J 4 bases, leaving 10 bases between the germline ends. The chain's CDR3 is CASSLVAGLNEKLFF. The CDR3 region has the DNA TGTGCCAGCAGCTTGGTGGCAGGACTTAATGAAAAACTGTTTTTT. The whole variable domain, remainder taken from reference TRBV5-6 and TRBJ1-4, is DAGVTQSPTHLIKTRGQQVTLRCSPKSGHDTVSWYQQALGQGPQFIFQYYEEEERQRGNFPDRFSGHQFPNYSSELNVNALLLGDSALYLCASSLVAGLNEKLFFGSGTQLSVL.

This chain links TRBV5-4 with TRBJ2-7; tentatively, D is TRBD2 (6 bases). V was trimmed by 0 bases and J by 2 bases, leaving 12 bases between them. This CDR3 spans 15 amino acids. Germline V gene sequence: CDR1 SGHNT, CDR2 YYREEE (reference sequence). Written as DNA, the CDR3 is TGTGCCAGCAGCTTGGCGCGGGGATTGACCTACGAGCAGTACTTC. This gives the protein CASSLARGLTYEQYF. Full variable domain (outside the CDR3, taken from reference TRBV5-4 and TRBJ2-7): ETGVTQSPTHLIKTRGQQVTLRCSSQSGHNTVSWYQQALGQGPQFIFQYYREEENGRGNFPPRFSGLQFPNYSSELNVNALELDDSALYLCASSLARGLTYEQYFGPGTRLTVT.

This sequence joins TRBV7-6 and TRBJ1-1; possible D gene TRBD1, 5 bases. The V and J ends lost 1 base and 0 bases respectively, with 9 bases between them. There are 15 residues in the CDR3. Germline loops: CDR1 SGHVS, CDR2 FNYEAQ. The CDR3, as DNA: TGTGCCAGCAGCTTAGGCGGGGGAATGAACACTGAAGCTTTCTTT. Translation: CASSLGGGMNTEAFF.

This rearrangement joins TRBV2 to TRBJ1-6; 7 bases match TRBD1. This CDR3 has 17 residues. Germline CDR1 SNHLY, CDR2 FYNNEI. Trimming took 4 bases from V and 9 from J; bases not matched to a gene: 15. For the CDR3, the DNA is TGTGCCAGCAGTGGACTGGGGGGAAAAAACAGGGGTTCACCCCTCCACTTT. This encodes CASSGLGGKNRGSPLHF.

The V and J genes are TRBV19 and TRBJ1-5; no clear D. Germline CDR1 LNHDA, CDR2 SQIVND (reference sequence). V was trimmed by 2 bases and J by 0 bases, leaving 11 bases between them. The CDR3 contains 16 residues. As DNA, the CDR3 is TGTGCCAGTAGTATATCCGCAGTATATAGCAATCAGCCCCAGCATTTT. Protein: CASSISAVYSNQPQHF. Full variable domain (outside the CDR3, taken from reference TRBV19 and TRBJ1-5): DGGITQSPKYLFRKEGQNVTLSCEQNLNHDAMYWYRQDPGQGLRLIYYSQIVNDFQKGDIAEGYSVSREKKESFPLTVTSAQKNPTAFYLCASSISAVYSNQPQHFGDGTRLSIL.

The rearrangement links TRBV5-1 to TRBJ1-1, with D tentatively TRBD1 (5 bases). Germline V gives CDR1 SGHRS, CDR2 YFSETQ. The CDR3 is 14 residues long. With 2 bases removed from V and 5 bases from J, the gap between germline ends came to 13 bases. The CDR3: CASSLSQGETEAFF. CDR3 coding DNA: TGCGCCAGCAGCTTAAGTCAGGGTGAAACTGAAGCTTTCTTT.

The V gene is TRBV27, the J gene TRBJ1-4; D uncertain. The CDR3 runs to 13 residues. The V gene lost 4 bases and the J gene lost 6 bases, with 9 bases spanning the gap. The germline gives CDR1 MNHEY, CDR2 SMNVEV (reference sequence). Here the CDR3 reads CASSYKRDEKLFF. CDR3 bases: TGTGCCAGCAGTTATAAGCGAGATGAAAAACTGTTTTTT.